This TCR beta chain was sequenced in a study of OX40 agonist ivuxolimab in advanced cancers. Germline CDR1 is MNHNS and CDR2 is SASEGT. CDR3 length: 14 residues. Trimming stripped 5 bases from V and 0 bases from J, with 10 bases between. Patients had blood sampled at baseline and again on cycle 4 day 1 and cycle 7 day 1. Clones were sequenced by immunoSEQ multiplex PCR, and TCRdb holds only the in-frame ones, with some missing. The data show tens of thousands of clones, with about 82% seen just once and around 2.8% held by the top ten. The chain is built from TRBV6-1 and TRBJ1-1; D unclear. This receptor was identified in an adult with an advanced solid tumor such as melanoma, head and neck, liver or kidney cancer. The source was CD4+ or CD8+ T cells sorted from blood, collected in a trial of the OX40 agonist ivuxolimab. CDR3 loop: CASSFQLMNTEAFF. The CDR3 coding sequence is TGTGCCAGCAGTTTTCAGCTCATGAACACTGAAGCTTTCTTT.